This entry features one TCR beta chain sequence. The antigen remains undetermined. This specimen belongs to a study of cytomegalovirus exposure and HLA in healthy donors. The study, taken as a whole, reports: Upon later analysis, HLA-associated TCR beta chains proved more clonally expanded than other, equally common chains. With later analysis, a missense DCLRE1C variant became linked to TCR beta V- and J-gene trimming.

Primers included in the PCR were 60 Vbeta and 13 Jbeta primers. Some clones are missing from TCRdb's copy, which holds only in-frame ones; the method was immunoSEQ multiplex PCR. The data show roughly 140,000 clones, roughly 77% seen once. Source material: PBMCs. The sequence was collected from a human donor in good health.

CDR3 residues: CASSEKGTGRIEQYF. The CDR3 nucleotides are TGTGCCAGCAGTGAAAAAGGGACAGGGAGAATCGAGCAGTACTTC. V is TRBV6-1 and J is TRBJ2-7; 9 bases map to TRBD1. The CDR3 totals 15 residues. Per germline, CDR1 MNHNS and CDR2 SASEGT. V lost 2 bases to trimming and J lost 6 bases; unmatched junction nucleotides: 8.